The 20 T cell receptor beta chains listed next were all sequenced from one sample in a study of ipilimumab plus nivolumab after autologous stem cell transplantation. This table comes from immunoSEQ multiplex PCR, and its TCRdb copy is limited to in-frame clones, with some not included. Here the sample spans about 16,000 clones, 81% being singletons. The specimen comprised PBMCs, sampled in a trial of ipilimumab plus nivolumab as post-transplant consolidation. Every receptor here comes from a male donor with diffuse large B-cell lymphoma.

The chain couples TRBV29-1 to TRBJ1-1; D possibly corresponds to TRBD1 (6 bases). CDR3 length equals 12 residues. V shed 6 bases and J shed 3 bases, with 11 bases lying between them. The germline V gene encodes CDR1 SQVTM and CDR2 ANQGSEA. The CDR3 DNA is TGCAGCGTGGGGACACAATACACTGAAGCTTTCTTT. Amino acid sequence: CSVGTQYTEAFF.

The chain employs TRBV15 and TRBJ2-1; D may be TRBD2 (7 bases). CDR1 is LNHNV, CDR2 YYDKDF, per germline (reference sequence). The CDR3 has 17 amino acids. The V end was cut by 1 base, the J end by 3 bases, with 16 bases between. The CDR3 is CATSRVVGGRDYNEQFF. CDR3 DNA sequence: TGTGCCACCAGCAGAGTGGTGGGGGGGCGAGACTACAATGAGCAGTTCTTC.

The V call is TRBV28, the J call TRBJ2-1; no definite D call. Per germline, CDR1 MDHEN and CDR2 SYDVKM. CDR3 length: 14 residues. V dropped 5 bases and J dropped 0 bases, with 8 bases sitting between them. For the CDR3, the DNA is TGTGCCAGCAGTCCCACGTCCTCCTACAATGAGCAGTTCTTC. It codes for CASSPTSSYNEQFF.

This clone was found once. The J gene is TRBJ2-4, the V gene TRBV2; no clear D. CDR1 and CDR2 from the germline V gene are SNHLY and FYNNEI. Trimming took 7 bases from V and 1 from J, leaving 11 bases between them. This CDR3 has 14 amino acids. The CDR3 spells CASKERLAKNIQYF. The CDR3 region has the DNA TGTGCCAGCAAGGAGAGGCTGGCCAAAAACATTCAGTACTTC.

Points on this clone: One end of the junction varies from germline; a read error may be responsible. The rearrangement uses TRBV6-5 and TRBJ1-2; possible D gene TRBD1, 5 bases. CDR1 MNHEY and CDR2 SVGAGI come from the germline V gene. This CDR3 is 12 amino acids long. DNA for the CDR3: TGTGCCAGCAGTAACTCAGGGTCTGGCTACACCTTC. Encoded protein: CASSNSGSGYTF.

The rearrangement joins TRBV10-2 to TRBJ2-2, with D uncertain. Germline V gene sequence: CDR1 WSHSY, CDR2 SAAADI. V lost 4 bases and J lost 5, with 8 bases in between. The CDR3 has 13 residues. CDR3 coding DNA: TGCGCCAGCAGTGCCCCCCGGACCGGGGAGCTGTTTTTT. Translated, it gives CASSAPRTGELFF.

The V and J genes are TRBV4-1 and TRBJ1-2; D remains ambiguous. CDR1 MGHRA and CDR2 YSYEKL come from the germline V gene. The CDR3 sequence is 15 residues long. Between the trimmed V and J ends, which lost 1 base and 6 bases, there was a span of 15 bases. The CDR3, as DNA: TGCGCCAGCAGCCAAGTTAGCTCAGGAAATCATGGCTACACCTTC. Residues: CASSQVSSGNHGYTF.

V is TRBV28 and J is TRBJ1-6; TRBD1 agrees at 9 bases. J gave up 9 bases and V 4 bases, and 7 bases lay outside the gene matches. The CDR3 runs 15 residues. Germline V gene data show CDR1 as MDHEN and CDR2 as SYDVKM. The CDR3 nucleotides are TGTGCCAGCAGTTCACGACAGGGGGATTCTTCACCCCTCCACTTT. Protein: CASSSRQGDSSPLHF.

V gene TRBV6-6 combines with J gene TRBJ2-5; D may match TRBD1 or TRBD2 (6 bases each). The CDR3 consists of 14 residues. Deletions cut 1 base from V and 5 bases from J, with 11 bases between. The germline V gene has CDR1 MNHNY and CDR2 SVGAGI (reference sequence). In nucleotides, the CDR3 is TGTGCCAGCAGTTACTGGGGGGCGAAGGAGACCCAGTACTTC. Translation gives CASSYWGAKETQYF.

The chain joins TRBV9 to TRBJ1-1, with D tentatively TRBD1 (6 bases). V was clipped by 3 bases and J by 5 bases, with 17 bases between them. This CDR3 is built from 15 residues. Germline V gene sequence: CDR1 SGDLS, CDR2 YYNGEE. The CDR3 loop is CASSAHLQGETEAFF. CDR3 nucleotide sequence: TGTGCCAGCAGCGCCCACCTACAGGGAGAAACTGAAGCTTTCTTT.

The V call is TRBV12-2, the J call TRBJ1-1; TRBD1 is the table's D call, not checked against the DNA. TRBV12-2 constitutes a pseudogene. The CDR3 length is 15 residues. The CDR3 loop is CASRSAGEMNTEAFF. The CDR3 DNA reads TGTGCAAGTCGGTCAGCAGGGGAGATGAACACTGAAGCTTTCTTT.

The chain carries TRBV9 and TRBJ2-5; D is possibly TRBD1 or TRBD2 (5 bases each). The CDR3 has 14 residues. The V end lost 2 bases, the J end lost 4 bases, and 12 bases lay between the germline ends. Germline CDR1 SGDLS, CDR2 YYNGEE. This chain's CDR3 is CASSVRGSTETQYF. The CDR3 coding sequence is TGTGCCAGCAGCGTGAGGGGATCCACAGAGACCCAGTACTTC.

The rearrangement links TRBV6-5 to TRBJ1-2; 10 nucleotides match TRBD1. The junction had 3 bases not matched to a gene; V was cut back by 5 bases and J by 6 bases. Germline assignment: CDR1 MNHEY and CDR2 SVGAGI. The CDR3 runs 13 residues. In nucleotides, the CDR3 is TGTGCCAGCAGTCGACAGGGGGCGCATGGCTACACCTTC. Translating it yields CASSRQGAHGYTF.

The rearrangement uses TRBV2 and TRBJ2-1; 11 bases are a match to TRBD2. Germline values: CDR1 SNHLY, CDR2 FYNNEI. This CDR3 comprises 14 residues. The trim removed 6 bases at V and 5 bases at J, leaving 3 bases unmatched. Here the CDR3 DNA reads TGTGCCAGCAGGGTAGCGGGGGGGAACAATGAGCAGTTCTTC. It yields the protein CASRVAGGNNEQFF.

V and J are TRBV10-3 and TRBJ1-3, with 10 bases that match TRBD1. CDR3 length equals 17 residues. Germline assignment: CDR1 ENHRY and CDR2 SYGVKD. V gave up 7 bases and J gave up 2 bases; unmatched junction bases: 11. The CDR3 sequence is CAITRSTGQGTGNTIYF. The DNA for the CDR3 is TGTGCCATCACCAGATCGACGGGACAGGGGACTGGAAACACCATATATTTT.

The V gene is TRBV28, the J gene TRBJ1-5; perhaps TRBD1 as D (5 bases). Deletions cut 6 bases from V and 1 base from J, with 13 bases between. CDR1 MDHEN and CDR2 SYDVKM come from the germline V gene. There are 15 residues in the CDR3. In DNA, the CDR3 is TGTGCCAGCAGCCCCCGCGGGGGAAGCAATCAGCCCCAGCATTTT. This codes for CASSPRGGSNQPQHF.

The chain employs TRBV5-5 and TRBJ2-6; unclear D gene. There are 15 residues in the CDR3. Germline V gene sequence: CDR1 SGHKS, CDR2 YYEKEE (reference sequence). Between the trimmed V and J ends, which lost 6 bases and 5 bases, there was a span of 15 bases. CDR3 amino acids: CASNLAQSRANVLTF. In DNA form, the CDR3 reads TGTGCCAGCAATCTCGCACAAAGTCGGGCCAACGTCCTGACTTTC.

V usage is TRBV7-9 and J usage is TRBJ2-1; TRBD1 agrees at 10 bases. V lost 5 bases to trimming and J lost 6 bases; unmatched junction nucleotides: 4. CDR1 SEHNR and CDR2 FQNEAQ come from the germline V gene (reference sequence). The CDR3 spans 14 residues. DNA of the CDR3: TGTGCCAGCAGCGGCAGGACAGGGGGCAATGAGCAGTTCTTC. It is translated as CASSGRTGGNEQFF.

The V gene is TRBV27, the J gene TRBJ2-1; D gene unclear. The CDR3 runs to 15 residues. Looked up from germline, CDR1 is MNHEY and CDR2 is SMNVEV (reference sequence). V shed 6 bases and J shed 1 base, with 13 bases lying between them. The CDR3 spells CASSALGGSYNEQFF. CDR3 bases: TGTGCCAGCAGCGCCCTCGGTGGATCCTACAATGAGCAGTTCTTC.

This clone was detected only once. The chain employs TRBV30 and TRBJ2-4, with TRBD2 identical over 13 bases. The CDR3 spans 19 residues. The ends lost 2 bases at V and 0 bases at J; junction bases unmatched: 10. Germline lookup yields CDR1 GTSNPN and CDR2 SVGIG (reference sequence). The CDR3 loop reads CAWSPGLAGRRLAKNIQYF. The CDR3 region has the DNA TGTGCCTGGAGTCCGGGACTAGCGGGGAGAAGACTAGCCAAAAACATTCAGTACTTC.